This TCR beta chain was found in a study of T cells after yellow fever vaccination. General study findings and limits: Detected again after the booster were most primary-vaccination clones, at 95% to 96% CD4 and 80% to 90% CD8. The study noted that FACS-sorted repertoires could contain abundant clonotypes contaminating from the bulk population. A weaker but faster secondary response was observed, peaking on day 5 versus 15.

There are 15 residues in the CDR3. Germline lookup yields CDR1 ENHRY and CDR2 SYGVKD. Trimming at V came to 6 bases and at J to 7 bases, leaving 12 bases not matched to a gene. This clonotype was observed a handful of times. Its antigen remains unidentified. TCRdb re-analysed the 5' RACE reads in MiXCR, keeping a single row per CDR3 protein. The table has 400,000 to 450,000 distinct CDR3 sequences, 18% seen once; the top ten hold about a sixth. Sequencing was performed on PBMCs, taken before the yellow fever booster vaccination. The chain joins TRBV10-3 to TRBJ2-1; TRBD2 agrees at 7 bases. The TCR comes from a man younger than 35 who received the YFV17D yellow fever vaccine. The CDR3 DNA is TGTGCCATCAGGACGGACGGGATGGGGGGGAATGAGCAGTTCTTC. Translated, it gives CAIRTDGMGGNEQFF.